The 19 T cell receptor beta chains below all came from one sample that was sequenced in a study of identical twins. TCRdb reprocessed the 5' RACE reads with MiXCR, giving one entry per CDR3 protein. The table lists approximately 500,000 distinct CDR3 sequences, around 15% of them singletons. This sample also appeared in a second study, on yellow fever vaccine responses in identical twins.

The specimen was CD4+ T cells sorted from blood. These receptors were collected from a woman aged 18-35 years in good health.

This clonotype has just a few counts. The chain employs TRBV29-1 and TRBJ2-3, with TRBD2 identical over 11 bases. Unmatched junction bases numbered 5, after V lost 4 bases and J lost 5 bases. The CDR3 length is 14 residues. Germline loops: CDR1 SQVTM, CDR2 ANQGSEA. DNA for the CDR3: TGCAGCGTTGTGACTAGCGGGGTGGAAGATACGCAGTATTTT. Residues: CSVVTSGVEDTQYF.

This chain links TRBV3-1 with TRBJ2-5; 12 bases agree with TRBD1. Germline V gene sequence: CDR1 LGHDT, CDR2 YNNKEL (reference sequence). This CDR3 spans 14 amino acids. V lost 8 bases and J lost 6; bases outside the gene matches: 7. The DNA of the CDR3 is TGTGCCAGCCGGGGGACAGGGGGCCTGAAGACCCAGTACTTC. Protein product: CASRGTGGLKTQYF.

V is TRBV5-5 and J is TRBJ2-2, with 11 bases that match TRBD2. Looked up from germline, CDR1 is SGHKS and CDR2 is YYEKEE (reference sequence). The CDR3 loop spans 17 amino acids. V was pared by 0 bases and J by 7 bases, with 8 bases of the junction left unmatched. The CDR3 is CASSLVPTSGVGGELFF. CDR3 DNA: TGTGCCAGCAGCTTGGTCCCGACTAGCGGGGTGGGCGGGGAGCTGTTTTTT.

CDR3 amino acids: CAISKQTRNEKLFF. For the CDR3, the DNA is TGTGCCATCTCCAAGCAGACACGAAATGAAAAACTGTTTTTT. The chain links TRBV6-1 to TRBJ1-4; no clear D. Trimming took 10 bases from V and 5 from J, leaving 17 bases between them. The CDR3 extends over 14 amino acids. CDR1 is MNHNS and CDR2 is SASEGT in the germline V gene.

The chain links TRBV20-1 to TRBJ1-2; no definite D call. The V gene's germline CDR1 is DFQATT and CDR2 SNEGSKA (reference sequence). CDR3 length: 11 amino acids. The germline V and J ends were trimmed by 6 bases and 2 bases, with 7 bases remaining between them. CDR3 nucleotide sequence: TGCAGTGCCCGCCCAAACTATGGCTACACCTTC. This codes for CSARPNYGYTF.

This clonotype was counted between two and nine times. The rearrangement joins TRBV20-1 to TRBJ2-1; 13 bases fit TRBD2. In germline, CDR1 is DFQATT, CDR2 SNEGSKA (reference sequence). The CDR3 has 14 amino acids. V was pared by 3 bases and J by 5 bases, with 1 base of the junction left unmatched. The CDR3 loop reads CSARGTSGDNEQFF. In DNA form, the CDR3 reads TGCAGTGCTAGGGGGACTAGCGGGGACAATGAGCAGTTCTTC.

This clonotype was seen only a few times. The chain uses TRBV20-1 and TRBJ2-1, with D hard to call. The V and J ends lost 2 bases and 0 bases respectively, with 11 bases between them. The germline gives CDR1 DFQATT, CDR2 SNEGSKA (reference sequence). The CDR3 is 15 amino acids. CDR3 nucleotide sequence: TGCAGTGCTAGATTAGAAAAGGGCTCCTACAATGAGCAGTTCTTC. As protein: CSARLEKGSYNEQFF.

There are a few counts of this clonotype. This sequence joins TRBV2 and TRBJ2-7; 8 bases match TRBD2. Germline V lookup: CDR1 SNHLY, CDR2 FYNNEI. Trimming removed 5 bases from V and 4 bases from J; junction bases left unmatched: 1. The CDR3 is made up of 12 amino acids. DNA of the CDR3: TGTGCCAGCAGTATAGCGGGGTACGAGCAGTACGTC. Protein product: CASSIAGYEQYV.

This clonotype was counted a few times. CDR3 DNA: TGTGCCAGCAGTTCACACAGCTCCTACAATGAGCAGTTCTTC. This codes for CASSSHSSYNEQFF. V usage is TRBV25-1 and J usage is TRBJ2-1; the D is unclear. Between the trimmed V and J ends, which lost 5 bases and 0 bases, there was a span of 8 bases. CDR3 length: 14 amino acids. The V gene's germline CDR1 is MGHDK and CDR2 SYGVNS. Combining the CDR3 with reference TRBV25-1 and TRBJ2-1 gives the whole variable domain EADIYQTPRYLVIGTGKKITLECSQTMGHDKMYWYQQDPGMELHLIHYSYGVNSTEKGDLSSESTVSRIRTEHFPLTLESARPSHTSQYLCASSSHSSYNEQFFGPGTRLTVL.

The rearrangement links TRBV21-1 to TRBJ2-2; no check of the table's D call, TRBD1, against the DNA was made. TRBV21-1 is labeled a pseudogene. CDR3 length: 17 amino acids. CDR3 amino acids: CASSKSILGTNTGELFF. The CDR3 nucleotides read TGTGCCAGCAGCAAATCTATTTTGGGGACCAACACCGGGGAGCTGTTTTTT.

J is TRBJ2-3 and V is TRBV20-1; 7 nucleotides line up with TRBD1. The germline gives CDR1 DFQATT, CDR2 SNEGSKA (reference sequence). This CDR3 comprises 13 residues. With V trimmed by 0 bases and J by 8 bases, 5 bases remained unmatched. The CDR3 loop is CSARDVQGFTQYF. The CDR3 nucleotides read TGCAGTGCTAGAGATGTACAGGGGTTTACGCAGTATTTT.

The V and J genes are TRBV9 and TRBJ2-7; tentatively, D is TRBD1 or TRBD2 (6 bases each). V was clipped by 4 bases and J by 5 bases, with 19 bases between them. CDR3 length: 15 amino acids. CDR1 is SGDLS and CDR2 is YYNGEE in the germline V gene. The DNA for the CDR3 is TGTGCCAGCAGCCCAAGGGGGGCTCAGGGCCACGAGCAGTACGTC. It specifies CASSPRGAQGHEQYV.

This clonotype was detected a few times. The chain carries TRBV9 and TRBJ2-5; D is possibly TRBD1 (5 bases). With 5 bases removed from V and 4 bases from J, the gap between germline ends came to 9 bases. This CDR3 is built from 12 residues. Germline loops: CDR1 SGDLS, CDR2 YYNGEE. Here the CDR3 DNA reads TGTGCCAGCAGGGGGCTAGGAGAGACCCAGTACTTC. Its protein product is CASRGLGETQYF. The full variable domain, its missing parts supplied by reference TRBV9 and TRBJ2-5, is DSGVTQTPKHLITATGQRVTLRCSPRSGDLSVYWYQQSLDQGLQFLIQYYNGEERAKGNILERFSAQQFPDLHSELNLSSLELGDSALYFCASRGLGETQYFGPGTRLLVL.

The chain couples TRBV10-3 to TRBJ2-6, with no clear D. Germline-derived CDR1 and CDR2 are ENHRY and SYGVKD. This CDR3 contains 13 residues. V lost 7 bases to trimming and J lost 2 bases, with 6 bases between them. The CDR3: CAITLAGANVLTF. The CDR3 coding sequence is TGTGCCATCACCCTCGCTGGGGCCAACGTCCTGACTTTC.

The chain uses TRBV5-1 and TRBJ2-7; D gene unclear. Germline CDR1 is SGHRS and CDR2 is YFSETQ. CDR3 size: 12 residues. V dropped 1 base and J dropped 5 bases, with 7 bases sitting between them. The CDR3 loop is CASSLLADEQYF. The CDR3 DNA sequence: TGCGCCAGCAGCTTGCTCGCCGACGAGCAGTACTTC. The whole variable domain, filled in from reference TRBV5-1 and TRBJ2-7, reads KAGVTQTPRYLIKTRGQQVTLSCSPISGHRSVSWYQQTPGQGLQFLFEYFSETQRNKGNFPGRFSGRQFSNSRSEMNVSTLELGDSALYLCASSLLADEQYFGPGTRLTVT.

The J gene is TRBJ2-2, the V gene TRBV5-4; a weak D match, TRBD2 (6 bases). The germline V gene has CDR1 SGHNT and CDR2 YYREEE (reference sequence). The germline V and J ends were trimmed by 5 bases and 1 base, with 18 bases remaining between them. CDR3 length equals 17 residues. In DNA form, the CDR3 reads TGTGCCAGCAGTCCGGGGACCGGGACTCTGAACACCGGGGAGCTGTTTTTT. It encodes CASSPGTGTLNTGELFF.

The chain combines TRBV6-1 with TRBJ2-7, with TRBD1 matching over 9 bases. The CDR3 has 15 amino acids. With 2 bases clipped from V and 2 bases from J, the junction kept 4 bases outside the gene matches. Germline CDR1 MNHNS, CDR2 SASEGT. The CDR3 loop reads CASSELGQGPYEQYV. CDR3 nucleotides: TGTGCCAGCAGTGAATTGGGACAGGGACCCTACGAGCAGTACGTC.

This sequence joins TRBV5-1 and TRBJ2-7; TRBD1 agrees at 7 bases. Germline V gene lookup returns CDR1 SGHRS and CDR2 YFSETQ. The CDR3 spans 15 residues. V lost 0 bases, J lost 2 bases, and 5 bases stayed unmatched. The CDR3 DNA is TGCGCCAGCAGCTTGGCTAAGGGGGCGCCCTACGAGCAGTACTTC. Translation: CASSLAKGAPYEQYF.

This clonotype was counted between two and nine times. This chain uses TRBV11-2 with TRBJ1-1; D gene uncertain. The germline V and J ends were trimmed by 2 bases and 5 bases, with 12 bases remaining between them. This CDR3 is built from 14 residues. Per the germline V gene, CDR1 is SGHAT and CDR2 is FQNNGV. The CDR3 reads CASSLRVSPTEAFF. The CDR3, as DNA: TGTGCCAGCAGCTTACGGGTGTCTCCTACTGAAGCTTTCTTT. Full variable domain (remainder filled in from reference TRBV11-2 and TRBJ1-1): EAGVAQSPRYKIIEKRQSVAFWCNPISGHATLYWYQQILGQGPKLLIQFQNNGVVDDSQLPKDRFSAERLKGVDSTLKIQPAKLEDSAVYLCASSLRVSPTEAFFGQGTRLTVV.